The subject of this entry is one T cell receptor (beta chain). This sample is part of a study of blood T cell repertoires in COVID-19. Study at large: Italy, Spain and the United States were the sources of the convalescent and acute COVID-19 samples.

Using immunoSEQ multiplex PCR, the repertoire was profiled, and TCRdb retains in-frame clones only, with some absent. The repertoire holds around 140,000 clones, around 88% seen once, with about 4.4% in the top ten. Material: peripheral blood. The receptor comes from a man aged 60 to 69 with COVID-19, enrolled during active disease.

The CDR3 reads CASSTGTANEKLFF. DNA of the CDR3: TGTGCCAGCAGCACCGGGACAGCAAATGAAAAACTGTTTTTT. The chain links TRBV7-2 to TRBJ1-4; TRBD1 matches at 7 bases. V lost 5 bases and J lost 5; bases outside the gene matches: 5. The CDR3 covers 14 residues. CDR1 and CDR2 (germline): SGHTA, FQGNSA.